This record concerns one T cell receptor beta chain sequence. Its antigen is not identified. The CDR3 runs to 13 residues. V gave up 1 base and J gave up 10 bases, with 12 bases separating them. Here immunoSEQ multiplex PCR was the method, and the copy in TCRdb shows in-frame clones only, minus some. The sample comprises approximately 130,000 clones, roughly 92% of which are singletons, and 1% to 1.3% rests with the top ten. The entry originates in a study of T cell responses to AZD1222 COVID-19 vaccine. Study-wide results and caveats: Repertoire samples came only from after the peak T cell response. Clonal diversity was possibly underestimated; the donors were predominantly white British and more often female. Unmutated variant regions reportedly attract nearly half of all spike-specific TCRs. Seropositive at baseline were only a handful of AZD1222 recipients.

The genes are TRBV12-3 or TRBV12-4 and TRBJ2-3, with TRBD1 as a possible D gene (6 bases). The receptor was isolated from an adult who received the AZD1222 COVID-19 vaccine. The sample in question was peripheral blood, obtained 28 days after the second AZD1222 dose. CDR3 protein: CASSLGSRGAQYF. The CDR3 coding sequence is TGTGCCAGCAGTTTAGGTAGCAGGGGCGCGCAGTATTTT.